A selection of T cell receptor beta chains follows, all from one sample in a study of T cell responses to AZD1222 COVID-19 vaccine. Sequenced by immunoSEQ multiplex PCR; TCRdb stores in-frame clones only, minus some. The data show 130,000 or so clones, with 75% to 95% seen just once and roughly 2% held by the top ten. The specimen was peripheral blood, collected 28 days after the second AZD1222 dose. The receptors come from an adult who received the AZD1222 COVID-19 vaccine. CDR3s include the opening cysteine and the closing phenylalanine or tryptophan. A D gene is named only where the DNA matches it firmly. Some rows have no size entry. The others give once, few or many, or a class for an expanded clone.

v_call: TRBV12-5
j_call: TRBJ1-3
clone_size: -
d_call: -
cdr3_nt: TGTGCTAGTGCCAATACGGGCTCTGGAAACACCATATATTTT
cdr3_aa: CASANTGSGNTIYF

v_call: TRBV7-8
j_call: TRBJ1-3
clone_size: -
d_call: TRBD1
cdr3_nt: TGTGCCAGCAGCATACAGGGGCCTGGAAACACCATATATTTT
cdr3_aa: CASSIQGPGNTIYF

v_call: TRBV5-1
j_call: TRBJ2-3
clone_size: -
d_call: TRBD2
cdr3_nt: TGCGCCAGCAGCCCGTCGACTAGCGGGGGGTTAGGGGATACGCAGTATTTT
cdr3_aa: CASSPSTSGGLGDTQYF

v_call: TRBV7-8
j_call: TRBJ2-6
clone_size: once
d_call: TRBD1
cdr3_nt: TGTGCCAGCAGCTACAGGGGGCCTGGGGCCAACGTCCTGACTTTC
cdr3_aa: CASSYRGPGANVLTF

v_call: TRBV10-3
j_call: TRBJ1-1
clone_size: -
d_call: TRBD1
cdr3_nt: TGTGCCATTGGACAGGGGGCCCCTCTCGTCAAGAACACTGAAGCTTTCTTT
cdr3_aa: CAIGQGAPLVKNTEAFF

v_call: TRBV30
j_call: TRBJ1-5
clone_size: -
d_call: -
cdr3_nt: TGTGCCTGGAGTGTACTCGGTCAGCCCCAGCATTTT
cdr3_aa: CAWSVLGQPQHF

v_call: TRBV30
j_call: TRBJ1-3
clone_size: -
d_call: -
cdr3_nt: TGTGCCTGGAGTGTACAGGGATTTGAGGGGTTGCGGGAGTTATATTTT
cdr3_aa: CAWSVQGFEGLRELYF

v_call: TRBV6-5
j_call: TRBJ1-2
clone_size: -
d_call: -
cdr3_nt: TGTGCCAGCAGTTACGAGGGGTCTCCCCGAGGCTATGGCTACACCTTC
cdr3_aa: CASSYEGSPRGYGYTF

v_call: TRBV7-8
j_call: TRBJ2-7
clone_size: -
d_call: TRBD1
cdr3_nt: TGTGCCAGCAGACCCCACTTCCGGGACAGGGACCGCGAGCAGTACTTC
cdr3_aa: CASRPHFRDRDREQYF

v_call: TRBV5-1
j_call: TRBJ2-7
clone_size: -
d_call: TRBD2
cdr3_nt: TGCGCCAGCAGCTTGCAGCGGGAATACGAGCAGTACTTC
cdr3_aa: CASSLQREYEQYF

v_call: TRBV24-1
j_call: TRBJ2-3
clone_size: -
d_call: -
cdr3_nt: TGTGCCACCAGTGATTTCGGCAGGGGGGCAGATACGCAGTATTTT
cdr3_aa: CATSDFGRGADTQYF

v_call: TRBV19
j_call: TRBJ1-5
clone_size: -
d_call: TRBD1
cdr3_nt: TGTGCCAGTAGACTTACAGGGGTTAGCAATCAGCCCCAGCATTTT
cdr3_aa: CASRLTGVSNQPQHF

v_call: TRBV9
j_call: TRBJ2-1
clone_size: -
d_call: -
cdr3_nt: TGTGCCAGCAGCGTAGTTGCTTCCGGGGGAAGATCCTACAATGAGCAGTTCTTC
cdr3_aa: CASSVVASGGRSYNEQFF

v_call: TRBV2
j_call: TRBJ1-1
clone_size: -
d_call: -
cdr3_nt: TGTGCCAGCAGTTCTGACGGAACTCCAGAAGCTTTCTTT
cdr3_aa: CASSSDGTPEAFF

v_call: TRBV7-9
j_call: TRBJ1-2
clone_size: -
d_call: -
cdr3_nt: TGTGCCAGCAGCTTGCGGGGGGGAGGCTACACCTTC
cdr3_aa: CASSLRGGGYTF

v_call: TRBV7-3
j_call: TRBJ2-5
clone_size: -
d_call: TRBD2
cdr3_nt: TGTGCCAGCAGCTTCCAAGCGGGAGGGCGGGAGACCCAGTACTTC
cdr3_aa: CASSFQAGGRETQYF

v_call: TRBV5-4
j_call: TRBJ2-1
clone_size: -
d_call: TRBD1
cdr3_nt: TGTGCCAGCAGCGCCTCCAGACAGGGGGGTAGGATGGTCGTCAATGAGCAGTTCTTC
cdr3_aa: CASSASRQGGRMVVNEQFF

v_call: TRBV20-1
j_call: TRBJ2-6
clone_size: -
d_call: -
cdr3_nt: TGCAGTGCTAGTCCCGAAGGTTCTGGGGCCAACGTCCTGACTTTC
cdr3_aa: CSASPEGSGANVLTF

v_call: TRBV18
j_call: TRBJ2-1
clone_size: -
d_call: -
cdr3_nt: TGTGCCAGCTCACCTCTGGGTGAGGATGAGCAGTTCTTC
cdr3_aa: CASSPLGEDEQFF

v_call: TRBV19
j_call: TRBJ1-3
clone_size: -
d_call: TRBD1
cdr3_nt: TGTGCCAGTAGTCAGACCGGGACAGGGGGAGGAAACACCATATATTTT
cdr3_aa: CASSQTGTGGGNTIYF

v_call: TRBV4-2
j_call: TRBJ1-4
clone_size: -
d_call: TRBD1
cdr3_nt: TGTGCCAGCAGCCATCCGGGACAGGGGGGTGAAAAACTGTTTTTT
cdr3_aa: CASSHPGQGGEKLFF

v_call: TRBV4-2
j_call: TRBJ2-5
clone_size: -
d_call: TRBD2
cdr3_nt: TGTGCCAGCAGCCAAGATCGGGGGGGGCAAGAGACCCAGTACTTC
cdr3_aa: CASSQDRGGQETQYF

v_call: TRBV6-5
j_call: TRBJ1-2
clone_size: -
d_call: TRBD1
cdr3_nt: TGTGCCAGCAGGCCTCCGGGGACAGACTACGCTGGCTACACCTTC
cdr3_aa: CASRPPGTDYAGYTF

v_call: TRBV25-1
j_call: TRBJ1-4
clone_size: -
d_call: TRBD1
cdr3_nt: TGTGCCAGCAGTGACCTCGGACAGGGGATCGGTGAAAAACTGTTTTTT
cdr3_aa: CASSDLGQGIGEKLFF

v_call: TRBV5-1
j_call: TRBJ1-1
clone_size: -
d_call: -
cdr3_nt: TGCGCCAGCAGCTTAAAGGCGAACACTGAAGCTTTCTTT
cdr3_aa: CASSLKANTEAFF